This T cell receptor (beta chain) derives from a study of T cell repertoires in ileal Crohn's disease. V shed 7 bases and J shed 5 bases, with 5 bases lying between them. The CDR3 has 10 amino acids. The germline gives CDR1 SEHNR, CDR2 FQNEAQ (reference sequence). The sample's time point: inflamed ileum from the surgical specimen. Using immunoSEQ multiplex PCR, the repertoire was profiled, and TCRdb retains in-frame clones only, with some absent. The table shows several thousand clones, with over 80% occurring only once. This receptor was obtained from an adult with Crohn's disease. This sequence joins TRBV7-9 and TRBJ1-1; D is unresolved. Sequenced input: ileal tissue. The DNA for the CDR3 is TGTGCCAGCATCCAAACTGAAGCTTTCTTT. Amino acid sequence: CASIQTEAFF. Combining the CDR3 with reference TRBV7-9 and TRBJ1-1 gives the whole variable domain DTGVSQNPRHKITKRGQNVTFRCDPISEHNRLYWYRQTLGQGPEFLTYFQNEAQLEKSRLLSDRFSAERPKGSFSTLEIQRTEQGDSAMYLCASIQTEAFFGQGTRLTVV.